This T cell receptor (beta chain) was identified in a study of blood T cell repertoires in COVID-19. Study background: Spain, Italy and the United States supplied samples that represented acute and convalescent COVID-19.

Assay used: immunoSEQ multiplex PCR; TCRdb lists only in-frame clones, some missing. The table has 160,000 or so clones, roughly 88% seen once; the top ten hold roughly 15%. The CDR3 covers 14 residues. With V trimmed by 7 bases and J by 0 bases, 3 bases remained unmatched. Germline CDR1 and CDR2: ENHRY and SYGVKD. This clone was counted only a few times. Sequencing was done on a sample of PBMCs or T cells enriched from blood (not recorded which). The sequence was collected from a man between 45 and 60 years old who had recovered from COVID-19. The rearrangement uses TRBV10-3 and TRBJ2-3; 8 nucleotides agree with TRBD1. The CDR3 here is CAIKDRESTDTQYF. CDR3 nucleotides: TGTGCCATCAAGGACAGGGAAAGCACAGATACGCAGTATTTT.